What follows are 13 T cell receptor beta chains derived from one specimen sequenced in a study of T-cell memory formation after mild COVID-19. Each CDR3 protein is one row after TCRdb ran MiXCR on the 5' RACE reads. The sample carries 500,000 to 550,000 distinct CDR3 sequences, roughly 22% recorded once. Sequenced: PBMCs or a T cell subset sorted from them (not recorded which). The receptors were sampled from an adult woman who had mild COVID-19 (a few samples of this study predate the infection). Cell type and time point are not known.

The V call is TRBV5-1, the J call TRBJ2-2; no clear D gene. Germline CDR1 is SGHRS and CDR2 is YFSETQ. This CDR3 has 15 residues. Trimming removed 5 bases from V and 6 bases from J, with 17 bases in between. CDR3 in DNA: TGCGCCAGCAGTCCCAGGAAGGCCCAGGCCGGGGAGCTGTTTTTT. Protein sequence: CASSPRKAQAGELFF.

The V and J genes are TRBV11-2 and TRBJ2-7; D call uncertain. The CDR3 covers 12 residues. Germline V gene lookup returns CDR1 SGHAT and CDR2 FQNNGV. Trimming removed 6 bases at V and 3 bases at J, with 9 bases between. CDR3 DNA sequence: TGTGCCAGCAGAATAGGGATCTACGAGCAGTACTTC. Its protein is CASRIGIYEQYF.

V is TRBV12-3 or TRBV12-4 and J is TRBJ2-1; maybe TRBD2 (5 bases). The CDR3 consists of 15 residues. Trimming removed 7 bases from V and 4 bases from J, with 17 bases in between. DNA of the CDR3: TGTGCCAGCACCCCCGGGGAGTCCCTATACAATGAGCAGTTCTTC. Amino acid sequence: CASTPGESLYNEQFF.

This clonotype was seen a handful of times. The rearrangement joins TRBV7-6 to TRBJ2-3; possibly TRBD2 for D (7 bases). Germline CDR1 SGHVS, CDR2 FNYEAQ. V lost 4 bases, J lost 2 bases, and 13 bases lay in between. The length of the CDR3 is 15 residues. As DNA, the CDR3 is TGTGCCAGCAGCTCGGGGGGCCGGTTCACAGATACGCAGTATTTT. Amino acids: CASSSGGRFTDTQYF.

V usage is TRBV29-1 and J usage is TRBJ2-3, with D hard to call. Per the germline V gene, CDR1 is SQVTM and CDR2 is ANQGSEA. V gave up 6 bases and J gave up 0 bases, with 13 bases separating them. The CDR3 spans 14 residues. CDR3 region: CSVYAHFSTDTQYF. The CDR3 bases are TGCAGCGTCTATGCCCATTTCAGCACAGATACGCAGTATTTT.

The V call is TRBV6-2 or TRBV6-3, the J call TRBJ1-5; D possibly corresponds to TRBD1 (5 bases). The V gene lost 8 bases and the J gene lost 2 bases, with 25 bases spanning the gap. Per the germline V gene, CDR1 is MNHEY and CDR2 is SVGEGT. The CDR3 extends over 18 amino acids. The DNA of the CDR3 is TGTGCCAGCGCGTCCCTCGGTAGAGGGGTTGTAGGCAATCAGCCCCAGCATTTT. Translated: CASASLGRGVVGNQPQHF.

This clonotype was recorded a few times. This chain joins TRBV3-1 and TRBJ1-6, with 12 bases matching TRBD1. The V gene end was trimmed by 4 bases and the J gene end by 7 bases; junction bases not matched to a gene: 2. This CDR3 has 15 amino acids. The germline gives CDR1 LGHDT, CDR2 YNNKEL (reference sequence). DNA of the CDR3: TGTGCCAGCAGCCTCGGGACAGGGGGCAATTCACCCCTCCACTTT. Protein sequence: CASSLGTGGNSPLHF.

This sequence joins TRBV4-2 and TRBJ2-2; tentatively, D is TRBD2 (5 bases). Germline CDR1 reads LGHNA; CDR2 reads YNFKEQ. The CDR3 is 15 amino acids. Trimming took off 0 bases at V and 2 bases at J, with 7 bases between the two ends. CDR3 in amino acids: CASSQDEGNTGELFF. The CDR3 DNA follows: TGTGCCAGCAGCCAAGATGAGGGAAACACCGGGGAGCTGTTTTTT.

This clonotype was counted between two and nine times. The rearrangement joins TRBV7-9 to TRBJ1-4; D might be TRBD1 (6 bases). The CDR3 has 16 residues. V was pared by 4 bases and J by 0 bases, with 12 bases between. The V gene's germline CDR1 is SEHNR and CDR2 FQNEAQ (reference sequence). The DNA for the CDR3 is TGTGCCAGCAGCTCCCGACAGGACCCAACTAATGAAAAACTGTTTTTT. This translates into CASSSRQDPTNEKLFF.

In its sample, this clonotype was seen a few times. The chain couples TRBV29-1 to TRBJ2-3; tentative D call: TRBD1 (5 bases). The V end lost 5 bases, the J end lost 2 bases, and 11 bases lay between the germline ends. The CDR3 length is 13 residues. Germline CDR1 reads SQVTM; CDR2 reads ANQGSEA. The CDR3 loop reads CSVFQGPTDTQYF. Written as DNA, the CDR3 is TGCAGCGTTTTTCAGGGCCCCACAGATACGCAGTATTTT.

The V and J genes are TRBV3-1 and TRBJ2-1; no clear D gene. Per the germline V gene, CDR1 is LGHDT and CDR2 is YNNKEL (reference sequence). V lost 1 base, J lost 7 bases, and 5 bases lay in between. The CDR3 loop spans 12 amino acids. DNA of the CDR3: TGTGCCAGCAGCCAAGTCCCAAATGAGCAGTTCTTC. It yields the protein CASSQVPNEQFF.

This chain links TRBV15 with TRBJ2-1; 8 bases match TRBD2. Germline V lookup: CDR1 LNHNV, CDR2 YYDKDF (reference sequence). J was trimmed by 4 bases and V by 1 base; bases with no gene match: 6. The length of the CDR3 is 16 residues. The CDR3 loop reads CATSRGRLARYNEQFF. The CDR3 region has the DNA TGTGCCACCAGCAGAGGTAGACTAGCGCGATACAATGAGCAGTTCTTC.

The rearrangement joins TRBV20-1 to TRBJ2-7; 8 positions agree with TRBD2. The CDR3 spans 14 residues. J was trimmed by 2 bases and V by 7 bases; bases with no gene match: 10. The germline CDR1 and CDR2 sequences are DFQATT and SNEGSKA (reference sequence). The CDR3 nucleotides are TGCAGTGGCCGGTGGGGCGGGGGGACCTACGAGCAGTACTTC. Its translation is CSGRWGGGTYEQYF.